Each of the 26 T cell receptor beta chains below was sequenced from the same sample in a study of neurological immune-mediated disorders. One entry per CDR3 protein, called by TCRdb with MiXCR from the 5' RACE reads. Of about 16,000 distinct CDR3 sequences listed, 9% are singletons. Sequencing input: CD8+ T cells from blood. These receptors were collected from a man aged 45 to 65 in good health.

In this sample, this clonotype turned up many times. This chain uses TRBV6-6 with TRBJ2-5; D is perhaps TRBD2 (6 bases). The V end lost 2 bases, the J end lost 4 bases, and 11 bases lay between the germline ends. Germline CDR1 reads MNHNY; CDR2 reads SVGAGI (reference sequence). The CDR3 totals 14 residues. The CDR3 spells CASSYAGPGETQYF. As DNA, the CDR3 is TGTGCCAGCAGTTACGCGGGGCCGGGAGAGACCCAGTACTTC.

In this sample, this clonotype turned up many times. The V call is TRBV6-4, the J call TRBJ2-3, with 11 bases aligning to TRBD2. This CDR3 has 14 residues. Germline V gene sequence: CDR1 MRHNA, CDR2 SNTAGT. The trim removed 2 bases at V and 5 bases at J, leaving 0 bases unmatched. CDR3 DNA sequence: TGTGCCAGCAGTGACGGACTAGCGGGAGATACGCAGTATTTT. Its translation is CASSDGLAGDTQYF.

This clonotype was detected many times. The J gene is TRBJ2-7, the V gene TRBV4-3; perhaps TRBD2 as D (5 bases). This CDR3 contains 14 residues. The germline CDR1 and CDR2 sequences are LGHNA and YSLEER. Trimming removed 0 bases from V and 9 bases from J, with 15 bases in between. The CDR3 loop reads CASSQDRTAAVQYF. CDR3 sequence (DNA): TGCGCCAGCAGCCAAGATAGGACTGCCGCGGTGCAGTACTTC.

This clonotype was recorded at least ten times. J is TRBJ2-7 and V is TRBV4-2; 9 bases are a match to TRBD1. V was pared by 8 bases and J by 5 bases, with 7 bases of the junction left unmatched. CDR3 length equals 13 residues. Germline CDR1 LGHNA, CDR2 YNFKEQ. CDR3 DNA sequence: TGTGCCAGCGGGTGGACAGGGGATGACGAGCAGTACTTC. Amino acid sequence: CASGWTGDDEQYF.

In its sample, this clonotype was seen many times. V and J are TRBV20-1 and TRBJ2-7, with a tentative D call TRBD1 (5 bases). The CDR3 sequence is 13 residues long. Germline-derived CDR1 and CDR2 are DFQATT and SNEGSKA (reference sequence). The ends were cut back, 2 bases at V and 4 bases at J, with 12 bases in the middle. The CDR3 is CSARRQPSYEQYF. Written as DNA, the CDR3 is TGCAGTGCTAGACGACAGCCAAGTTACGAGCAGTACTTC.

This clonotype has at least ten counts. The chain is built from TRBV7-8 and TRBJ2-7, with TRBD1 as a possible D gene (5 bases). Trimming stripped 5 bases from V and 1 base from J, with 12 bases between. CDR3 length equals 14 residues. Looked up from germline, CDR1 is SGHVS and CDR2 is FQNEAQ. CDR3 sequence: CASSPQAGSYEQYF. For the CDR3, the DNA is TGTGCCAGCAGCCCACAGGCAGGTTCCTACGAGCAGTACTTC.

CDR3 amino acids: CSARLTGRRNTGELFF. The CDR3 DNA reads as TGCAGTGCTAGACTCACAGGGAGACGGAACACCGGGGAGCTGTTTTTT. The rearrangement joins TRBV20-1 to TRBJ2-2; weak D call: TRBD1 (6 bases). Germline V gives CDR1 DFQATT, CDR2 SNEGSKA (reference sequence). V lost 2 bases, J lost 1 base, and 14 bases lay in between. CDR3 length: 16 residues.

This clonotype was found many times. J is TRBJ2-7 and V is TRBV27; the D is unclear. The CDR3 is made up of 14 amino acids. The germline V gene encodes CDR1 MNHEY and CDR2 SMNVEV (reference sequence). Trimming removed 4 bases at V and 2 bases at J, with 12 bases between. CDR3 DNA sequence: TGTGCCAGCAGTTACATTGCTCGAACCTACGAGCAGTACTTC. Protein: CASSYIARTYEQYF.

This clonotype occurred many times. DNA of the CDR3: TGTGCCAGCAGTCGCACCGGGACAGCTTCCTACGAGCAGTACTTC. Its protein is CASSRTGTASYEQYF. The chain recombines TRBV28 with TRBJ2-7; 7 bases are a match to TRBD1. V dropped 5 bases and J dropped 1; count of bases not matched to a gene: 8. In germline, CDR1 is MDHEN, CDR2 SYDVKM. The CDR3 runs 15 residues.

This clonotype has a count of ten or more. The chain recombines TRBV5-5 with TRBJ2-1; TRBD2 matches 11 bases. Trimming removed 4 bases from V and 10 bases from J; junction bases left unmatched: 10. This CDR3 spans 15 amino acids. CDR1 is SGHKS, CDR2 YYEKEE, per germline (reference sequence). CDR3 in DNA: TGTGCCAGCAGCCCTTTTAGCGGGAGGGTCGGGGAGCAGTTCTTC. Encoded protein: CASSPFSGRVGEQFF.

This clonotype occurred many times. The CDR3 DNA sequence: TGTGCCAGCAGTTACTCGAGGACGGCGAATTCACCCCTCCACTTT. Its translation: CASSYSRTANSPLHF. The rearrangement uses TRBV6-5 and TRBJ1-6; no definite D call. Germline-derived CDR1 and CDR2 are MNHEY and SVGAGI. This CDR3 is 15 amino acids long. Trimming cost V 0 bases and J 7 bases, with 10 bases left between them.

The sample holds many counts of this clonotype. The V gene is TRBV9, the J gene TRBJ2-6; D is uncertain. Germline V gene lookup returns CDR1 SGDLS and CDR2 YYNGEE. This CDR3 contains 15 residues. V lost 1 base, J lost 2 bases, and 7 bases lay in between. The CDR3 sequence is CASSVTATGANVLTF. The CDR3 DNA follows: TGTGCCAGCAGCGTAACAGCTACTGGGGCCAACGTCCTGACTTTC.

This clonotype was seen ten or more times. The CDR3: CSAGRGYEQYF. CDR3 bases: TGCAGTGCTGGTAGGGGTTACGAGCAGTACTTC. The chain is built from TRBV20-1 and TRBJ2-7; perhaps TRBD1 as D (5 bases). Trimming stripped 5 bases from V and 4 bases from J, with 9 bases between. The germline CDR1 and CDR2 sequences are DFQATT and SNEGSKA (reference sequence). This CDR3 contains 11 residues.

This clonotype was counted ten times or more. This chain connects TRBV29-1 to TRBJ2-7, with D perhaps TRBD2 (5 bases). Germline CDR1 SQVTM, CDR2 ANQGSEA. The CDR3 loop spans 14 amino acids. Deletions cut 2 bases from V and 6 bases from J, with 17 bases between. The CDR3 bases are TGCAGCGTTGAACTTCGTGGTCGAGGGCCCGAGCAGTACTTC. Translating it yields CSVELRGRGPEQYF.

This clonotype showed up many times. The chain carries TRBV28 and TRBJ2-5, with D perhaps being TRBD1 or TRBD2 (5 bases each). Trimming removed 3 bases from V and 1 base from J, with 18 bases in between. This CDR3 contains 17 residues. Germline V gene sequence: CDR1 MDHEN, CDR2 SYDVKM. In DNA form, the CDR3 reads TGTGCCAGCAGTTTCCTCCCCATGGGACGGTTCCAAGAGACCCAGTACTTC. Residues: CASSFLPMGRFQETQYF.

At least ten counts were recorded for this clonotype. This CDR3 reads CASSSHPGGTNTGELFF. In DNA form, the CDR3 reads TGTGCCAGCAGTTCCCATCCCGGGGGCACGAACACCGGGGAGCTGTTTTTT. V and J are TRBV7-9 and TRBJ2-2; the D gene could be TRBD1 or TRBD2 (6 bases each). Trimming stripped 6 bases from V and 0 bases from J, with 17 bases between. Germline CDR1 reads SEHNR; CDR2 reads FQNEAQ (reference sequence). CDR3 length: 17 residues. Drawing the rest from reference TRBV7-9 and TRBJ2-2, the complete variable domain is DTGVSQNPRHKITKRGQNVTFRCDPISEHNRLYWYRQTLGQGPEFLTYFQNEAQLEKSRLLSDRFSAERPKGSFSTLEIQRTEQGDSAMYLCASSSHPGGTNTGELFFGEGSRLTVL.

This clonotype was recorded at least ten times. The V call is TRBV15, the J call TRBJ2-1, with TRBD2 identical over 11 bases. Germline-derived CDR1 and CDR2 are LNHNV and YYDKDF (reference sequence). The CDR3 spans 17 residues. J was trimmed by 2 bases and V by 3 bases; bases with no gene match: 6. CDR3: CATSSHPGLAAYNEQFF. CDR3 DNA: TGTGCCACCAGCAGTCACCCGGGACTAGCGGCCTACAATGAGCAGTTCTTC.

This clonotype appeared many times. The rearrangement uses TRBV20-1 and TRBJ2-1; 11 nucleotides match TRBD2. After removal of 4 bases from V and 0 bases from J, the junction contained 11 bases not matched to a gene. Looked up from germline, CDR1 is DFQATT and CDR2 is SNEGSKA (reference sequence). The CDR3 spans 18 residues. The DNA for the CDR3 is TGCAGTGCTACGGACGGGACTAGCGGACCCCTCTCCTACAATGAGCAGTTCTTC. Protein sequence: CSATDGTSGPLSYNEQFF.

This clonotype was found a few times. V is TRBV12-3 or TRBV12-4 and J is TRBJ2-7; D gene unclear. CDR3 length: 14 residues. Between the trimmed V and J ends, which lost 2 bases and 2 bases, there was a span of 10 bases. This chain's CDR3 is CASSLYGLPYEQYF. The CDR3, as DNA: TGTGCCAGCAGTTTATATGGTCTCCCCTACGAGCAGTACTTC.

The chain employs TRBV7-2 and TRBJ1-6; D gene uncertain. CDR3 size: 16 residues. With 5 bases removed from V and 8 bases from J, the gap between germline ends came to 19 bases. CDR1 and CDR2 from the germline V gene are SGHTA and FQGNSA. The CDR3 nucleotides read TGTGCCAGCAGCGAGAACAAGGTTTTCTTTGATTCACCCCTCCACTTT. Translated: CASSENKVFFDSPLHF.

This clonotype appeared a few times. The rearrangement joins TRBV20-1 to TRBJ2-7; D remains unclear. Germline assignment: CDR1 DFQATT and CDR2 SNEGSKA (reference sequence). This CDR3 region has 12 residues. The V gene lost 6 bases and the J gene lost 2 bases, with 11 bases spanning the gap. Here the CDR3 reads CSAGGVAYEQYF. In DNA, the CDR3 is TGCAGTGCAGGTGGGGTAGCCTACGAGCAGTACTTC.

This clonotype has at least ten counts. This rearrangement joins TRBV4-3 to TRBJ2-5; D ambiguous. Looked up from germline, CDR1 is LGHNA and CDR2 is YSLEER. This CDR3 comprises 16 residues. V dropped 1 base and J dropped 0 bases, with 12 bases sitting between them. DNA for the CDR3: TGCGCCAGCAGCCAAGGCGCCGGGCTGAACCAAGAGACCCAGTACTTC. It specifies CASSQGAGLNQETQYF.

This clonotype was recorded at least ten times. This rearrangement joins TRBV20-1 to TRBJ2-6; D uncertain. The CDR3 loop spans 18 amino acids. Trimming pared 2 bases from V and 5 bases from J, leaving 22 bases between. Germline V gene lookup returns CDR1 DFQATT and CDR2 SNEGSKA (reference sequence). The CDR3 DNA reads TGCAGTGCTAGATCCAAACCCTCCAGAGGCAATAGGGCCAACGTCCTGACTTTC. Protein product: CSARSKPSRGNRANVLTF.

Comments on this clonotype: This could be a read error, since a much larger clone is one nucleotide away. The rearrangement joins TRBV19 to TRBJ2-1, with a possible D match to TRBD2 (6 bases). Per germline, CDR1 LNHDA and CDR2 SQIVND (reference sequence). Trimming shortened V by 3 bases and J by 5 bases, and 14 bases separated the two germline ends. The CDR3 sequence is 15 residues long. CDR3 DNA: TGTGCCAGTAGTATGTGGGGGGACTGGGACAATGAGCAGTTCTTC. This sequence encodes CASSMWGDWDNEQFF.

This clonotype appeared many times. The rearrangement joins TRBV14 to TRBJ2-1; D gene uncertain. The V gene lost 0 bases and the J gene lost 4 bases, with 7 bases spanning the gap. The germline gives CDR1 SGHDN, CDR2 FVKESK. The CDR3 runs 14 residues. CDR3 sequence (DNA): TGTGCCAGCAGCCAAGAGTTAAGTTACAATGAGCAGTTCTTC. This encodes CASSQELSYNEQFF.

There are many counts of this clonotype. V usage is TRBV4-1 and J usage is TRBJ2-2, with D possibly matching TRBD2 (6 bases). The CDR3 length is 18 residues. Germline V gives CDR1 MGHRA, CDR2 YSYEKL. V lost 0 bases and J 8 bases, leaving 22 bases between the germline ends. The CDR3 bases are TGCGCCAGCAGCCAAGATGAGCTGGGACTCCGCTTCAGTGGGGAGCTGTTTTTT. Encoded protein: CASSQDELGLRFSGELFF.